Here is one T cell receptor beta chain with its context. The clone's antigen remains unknown. Base qualities are not at hand, and no much larger clone is one base apart. This sample was taken from a study of T cell responses to AZD1222 COVID-19 vaccine (dated by TCRdb to the early 2020s). Background for the entire study: A total of about 240 trial participants underwent TCR sequencing, of whom 200 to 220 received two doses of AZD1222 and some 25 received two doses of the MenACWY control vaccine. Trial participants were enrolled into age subgroups of 18-55, 56-69 and 70-plus years, which contained about 150, 27 and 61 TCR-sequenced participants, respectively. What the authors observed across the whole study: Only five or six AZD1222 recipients were SARS-CoV-2 seropositive at baseline, limiting conclusions about previously exposed vaccinees. Epitopes outside the regions mutated in the B.1.351 and B.1.1.7 variants were reportedly recognized by nearly half of the unique spike-specific TCRs. Participants were mostly white British, with more females than males. The authors suggested clonal diversity may have been underestimated. After two AZD1222 doses, both the breadth and the depth of spike-specific TCRs were significantly higher than at day 0 and than in MenACWY recipients. The vaccine-associated CD4 TCRs covered the entire spike protein, and the dominant responses fell in regions 160-218 and 743-854. Because no day 14 peak-response samples were available, repertoires were characterized only after the peak T cell response. The 56-69-year group was small, and its depth increase did not reach significance, likely because of low power.

Spanning cysteine to phenylalanine, the CDR3 consists of 17 amino acids. The DNA shown is the 51-base CDR3, in frame from base 1. Looking up the germline V gene (reference sequence) yields CDR1 SGHKS and CDR2 YYEKEE. V is shortened by 1 base, J by 3 bases, and the region joining them spans 14 bases. This specimen's time point label, per the study, means: about 28 days (+/-7) after the second vaccine dose. AZD1222 recipients whose second dose came at about 4 weeks and those whose second dose came at about 12 weeks were combined into one group, since spike-specific TCR depth and breadth did not differ between the two schedules. Samples from vaccinated people were obtained from the UK trials COV001 and COV002, which included a single-blind randomized controlled phase 2/3 trial of AZD1222 (ChAdOx1 nCoV-19) in healthy adults. For TCRbeta chain sequencing, PBMC samples were collected from trial participants at day 0 and at day 28 after the second dose.

The CDR3 regions of human TCRbeta chains were analyzed by immunosequencing. Processing in the source paper ran as follows. Repertoire TCRs were checked for matches against a reference library of SARS-CoV-2-specific TCRs that had been generated using the MIRA antigen-specificity platform. Breadth meant the fraction of unique TCRs that were SARS-CoV-2-associated, whereas depth meant the fraction of total T cells that were SARS-CoV-2-associated. Using the MIRA data, each spike-specific TCR was assigned both to the spike region to which the TCR was reactive and to a CD4 or CD8 class. Log10-transformed breadth and depth values were compared by one-way ANOVA with Sidak's multiple comparisons tests. This immuneACCESS table, as held by TCRdb, lists in-frame sequences with V and J called but not all clones. Of the missing ones, under half trace to an unresolved V gene in checked studies; the others have no known cause. From that table come the V and J calls and clone size; the DNA was used to work out D and trimming. The sample data list some 200,000 clones, and roughly 92% of these were observed just once. Of the sample, around 3.6% falls within the top ten clones.

The chain joins TRBV5-5 to TRBJ2-6; the D gene cannot be resolved beyond TRBD1 or TRBD2, each matching 5 bases. This receptor was obtained from an adult who received the AZD1222 COVID-19 vaccine. The sample was peripheral blood, taken 28 days after the second AZD1222 dose. The nucleotide sequence is given as TGTGCCAGCAGCTTGCGTACCCGGGGCGGTGGGGCCAACGTCCTGACTTTC. This translates into CASSLRTRGGGANVLTF.